These T cell receptor beta chains were read from a single sample in a study of beta chain features in type 1 diabetes. Some clones are missing from TCRdb's copy, which holds only in-frame ones; the method was immunoSEQ multiplex PCR. Among about 900,000 clones, roughly a sixth were seen once, and the ten largest hold around 0.02%. The material sequenced was naive CD4+ T cells from blood. Receptors originate from a woman aged 18-29 years in good health. Both conserved end residues are part of each CDR3. D genes are given only for firm matches. Size is omitted from some rows. Given values are once, few, many or a class for expanded clones.

j_gene: TRBJ2-7; d_gene: NA; abundance: many; v_gene: TRBV21-1; CDR3nt: TGTGCCAGCTGGTACGGCCGGACGGAGAGCTACGAGCAGTACTTC; CDR3aa: CASWYGRTESYEQYF
j_gene: TRBJ1-1; d_gene: NA; abundance: NA; v_gene: TRBV6-5; CDR3nt: TGTGCCAGCAGCCAAGGCACTGAAGCTTTCTTT; CDR3aa: CASSQGTEAFF
j_gene: TRBJ1-1; d_gene: TRBD1; abundance: NA; v_gene: TRBV10-3; CDR3nt: TGTGCCATCACCCTGGGACAGGGGAACACTGAAGCTTTCTTT; CDR3aa: CAITLGQGNTEAFF
j_gene: TRBJ2-1; d_gene: NA; abundance: few; v_gene: TRBV7-2; CDR3nt: TGTGCCAGCAGATTAGGGTCCTACAATGAGCAGTTCTTC; CDR3aa: CASRLGSYNEQFF
j_gene: TRBJ1-2; d_gene: TRBD1; abundance: NA; v_gene: TRBV10-3; CDR3nt: TGTGCCATCAGTCCCGGGACAGTTAACTATGGCTACACCTTC; CDR3aa: CAISPGTVNYGYTF
j_gene: TRBJ1-4; d_gene: NA; abundance: few; v_gene: TRBV29-1; CDR3nt: TGCAGTGTGGCAGGGGCGGGGGAAAAACTGTTTTTT; CDR3aa: CSVAGAGEKLFF
j_gene: TRBJ2-3; d_gene: NA; abundance: few; v_gene: TRBV7-3; CDR3nt: TGTGCCAGCAGCCCCGCGTTGTCTGGGGCTGGAGCTCTACGCACAGATACGCAGTATTTT; CDR3aa: CASSPALSGAGALRTDTQYF
j_gene: TRBJ2-1; d_gene: NA; abundance: NA; v_gene: TRBV18; CDR3nt: TGTGCCAGCTCACTACAGACGATGAGAGCGACCGATGAGCAGTTCTTC; CDR3aa: CASSLQTMRATDEQFF
j_gene: TRBJ1-1; d_gene: NA; abundance: few; v_gene: TRBV6-5; CDR3nt: TGTGCCAGCAGTTACTCGTTCGGGGGCCCGAACACTGAAGCTTTCTTT; CDR3aa: CASSYSFGGPNTEAFF
j_gene: TRBJ2-1; d_gene: NA; abundance: NA; v_gene: TRBV29-1; CDR3nt: TGCAGCGTGAATATATACAATGAGCAGTTCTTC; CDR3aa: CSVNIYNEQFF
j_gene: TRBJ2-7; d_gene: TRBD2; abundance: NA; v_gene: TRBV7-3; CDR3nt: TGTGCCAGCAAGGGACGGGAGGGCCTTGAGCAGTACTTC; CDR3aa: CASKGREGLEQYF
j_gene: TRBJ2-1; d_gene: NA; abundance: once; v_gene: TRBV5-1; CDR3nt: TGCGCCAGCAGCTTGGACCTAAATGAGCAGTTCTTC; CDR3aa: CASSLDLNEQFF
j_gene: TRBJ2-7; d_gene: NA; abundance: few; v_gene: TRBV2; CDR3nt: TGTGCCAGCAGAGTGGACGGCGGCAACGAGCAGTACTTC; CDR3aa: CASRVDGGNEQYF
j_gene: TRBJ1-1; d_gene: NA; abundance: NA; v_gene: TRBV6-6; CDR3nt: TGTGCCAGCAGTTACGGTCTGGGTGAAGCTTTCTTT; CDR3aa: CASSYGLGEAFF
j_gene: TRBJ2-1; d_gene: NA; abundance: few; v_gene: TRBV11-2; CDR3nt: TGTGCCAGCAGCCCTAGAGCGAGTACTGCCGCAAATGAGCAGTTCTTC; CDR3aa: CASSPRASTAANEQFF
j_gene: TRBJ1-5; d_gene: NA; abundance: few; v_gene: TRBV18; CDR3nt: TGTGCCAGCTCACCCGGACACCCTAGCAATCAGCCCCAGCATTTT; CDR3aa: CASSPGHPSNQPQHF
j_gene: TRBJ2-3; d_gene: NA; abundance: few; v_gene: TRBV7-9; CDR3nt: TGTGCCAGCAGCTTAGGTGGCAGAAACACAGATACGCAGTATTTT; CDR3aa: CASSLGGRNTDTQYF
j_gene: TRBJ2-2; d_gene: TRBD1; abundance: NA; v_gene: TRBV5-4; CDR3nt: TGTGCCAGCAGCACAGGGGTTGGAAACACCGGGGAGCTGTTTTTT; CDR3aa: CASSTGVGNTGELFF
j_gene: TRBJ1-2; d_gene: TRBD1; abundance: few; v_gene: TRBV7-2; CDR3nt: TGTGCCAGCAGCACACCGGGACAGGGGAGGCCCGCAGGCGGCTACACCTTC; CDR3aa: CASSTPGQGRPAGGYTF
j_gene: TRBJ1-3; d_gene: NA; abundance: NA; v_gene: TRBV19; CDR3nt: TGTGCCAGTAGTATAGCCCCCGGCGGGGACATCTCTGGAAACACCATATATTTT; CDR3aa: CASSIAPGGDISGNTIYF
j_gene: TRBJ2-3; d_gene: NA; abundance: NA; v_gene: TRBV7-6; CDR3nt: TGTGCCAGCAGTCCCCTAGGCGGACGCACAGATACGCAGTATTTT; CDR3aa: CASSPLGGRTDTQYF
j_gene: TRBJ2-3; d_gene: NA; abundance: few; v_gene: TRBV28; CDR3nt: TGTGCCAGCAGTTTCGGCGGTAGCACAGATACGCAGTATTTT; CDR3aa: CASSFGGSTDTQYF
j_gene: TRBJ1-2; d_gene: NA; abundance: few; v_gene: TRBV29-1; CDR3nt: TGCAGCGCTGAAATGCGCGGGGGGACTAACTATGGCTACACCTTC; CDR3aa: CSAEMRGGTNYGYTF
j_gene: TRBJ2-3; d_gene: NA; abundance: NA; v_gene: TRBV7-2; CDR3nt: TGTGCCAGCAGCCAGAACACAGATACGCAGTATTTT; CDR3aa: CASSQNTDTQYF
j_gene: TRBJ2-1; d_gene: TRBD2; abundance: few; v_gene: TRBV4-1; CDR3nt: TGCGCCAGCAGCCTCTCTAGCGGGGTCAATGAGCAGTTCTTC; CDR3aa: CASSLSSGVNEQFF
j_gene: TRBJ1-3; d_gene: NA; abundance: NA; v_gene: TRBV18; CDR3nt: TGTGCCAGCTCACCAATGACGGAGATCTCTGGAAACACCATATATTTT; CDR3aa: CASSPMTEISGNTIYF
j_gene: TRBJ2-3; d_gene: TRBD2; abundance: few; v_gene: TRBV5-1; CDR3nt: TGCGCCAGCAGCTTCGGGAGGGCCTCCGATACGCAGTATTTT; CDR3aa: CASSFGRASDTQYF
j_gene: TRBJ1-2; d_gene: TRBD1; abundance: few; v_gene: TRBV6-4; CDR3nt: TGTGCACTCAGGGGGCTCTATGGCTACACCTTC; CDR3aa: CALRGLYGYTF
j_gene: TRBJ2-3; d_gene: NA; abundance: NA; v_gene: TRBV2; CDR3nt: TGTGCCAGCAGTACCAGGGGAGGGACAGATACGCAGTATTTT; CDR3aa: CASSTRGGTDTQYF
j_gene: TRBJ2-2; d_gene: NA; abundance: few; v_gene: TRBV7-9; CDR3nt: TGTGCCAGCAGCTTAAAGTTCTCCGGGGAGCTGTTTTTT; CDR3aa: CASSLKFSGELFF
j_gene: TRBJ2-3; d_gene: TRBD2; abundance: few; v_gene: TRBV29-1; CDR3nt: TGCAGCGTTGAGCGGGAGTTTCCAGATACGCAGTATTTT; CDR3aa: CSVEREFPDTQYF
j_gene: TRBJ2-7; d_gene: NA; abundance: NA; v_gene: TRBV4-2; CDR3nt: TGTGCCAGCAGCCAAGCTGGGGCTGGAGTCGAGCAGTACTTC; CDR3aa: CASSQAGAGVEQYF
j_gene: TRBJ2-7; d_gene: TRBD2; abundance: few; v_gene: TRBV5-1; CDR3nt: TGCGCCAGCAGCTCGAGCGGGAGGATTGCCGAGCAGTACTTC; CDR3aa: CASSSSGRIAEQYF
j_gene: TRBJ2-2; d_gene: TRBD2; abundance: NA; v_gene: TRBV28; CDR3nt: TGTGCCAGCAGCGCCTCGCGGGAGATCACCGGGGAGCTGTTTTTT; CDR3aa: CASSASREITGELFF
j_gene: TRBJ2-3; d_gene: TRBD2; abundance: NA; v_gene: TRBV7-2; CDR3nt: TGTGCCAGCAGATTAGCGGGAGAAGATACGCAGTATTTT; CDR3aa: CASRLAGEDTQYF
j_gene: TRBJ1-4; d_gene: NA; abundance: NA; v_gene: TRBV5-5; CDR3nt: TGTGCCAGCAGCAATTGGGGCGTAGAAGAAAAACTGTTTTTT; CDR3aa: CASSNWGVEEKLFF
j_gene: TRBJ2-7; d_gene: NA; abundance: NA; v_gene: TRBV5-4; CDR3nt: TGTGCCAGCAGCTTGGAGTCCATCTACGAGCAGTACTTC; CDR3aa: CASSLESIYEQYF
j_gene: TRBJ2-3; d_gene: TRBD2; abundance: NA; v_gene: TRBV29-1; CDR3nt: TGCAGCACCTCATCGACTAGCGGGAACACAGATACGCAGTATTTT; CDR3aa: CSTSSTSGNTDTQYF
j_gene: TRBJ2-3; d_gene: TRBD2; abundance: NA; v_gene: TRBV7-2; CDR3nt: TGTGCCAGCAGCCCTGGGGTAGCGGGAGGCACAGATACGCAGTATTTT; CDR3aa: CASSPGVAGGTDTQYF
j_gene: TRBJ2-7; d_gene: NA; abundance: few; v_gene: TRBV10-3; CDR3nt: TGTGCCATCAGTGAGTCGAGGGACACGAGTTCCTACGAGCAGTACTTC; CDR3aa: CAISESRDTSSYEQYF
j_gene: TRBJ2-2; d_gene: NA; abundance: NA; v_gene: TRBV7-9; CDR3nt: TGTGCCAGCAGCCCCACCCGACGACAGACGGCTACCGGGGAGCTGTTTTTT; CDR3aa: CASSPTRRQTATGELFF
j_gene: TRBJ2-5; d_gene: TRBD1; abundance: few; v_gene: TRBV27; CDR3nt: TGTGCCAGCAGTCCACGAAGGACAGGGGAAGTAGGTGTCCAAGAGACCCAGTACTTC; CDR3aa: CASSPRRTGEVGVQETQYF
j_gene: TRBJ2-7; d_gene: NA; abundance: NA; v_gene: TRBV11-2; CDR3nt: TGTGCCAGCAGCCAAAGGGGCTACGAGCAGTACTTC; CDR3aa: CASSQRGYEQYF
j_gene: TRBJ1-1; d_gene: TRBD1; abundance: few; v_gene: TRBV28; CDR3nt: TGTGCCAGCAGCCAGACAGGGGTGGTCACTGAAGCTTTCTTT; CDR3aa: CASSQTGVVTEAFF
j_gene: TRBJ2-5; d_gene: NA; abundance: NA; v_gene: TRBV14; CDR3nt: TGTGCCAGCAGCCCGTGGGGGGCAAGGGGAGAGACCCAGTACTTC; CDR3aa: CASSPWGARGETQYF
j_gene: TRBJ2-1; d_gene: NA; abundance: NA; v_gene: TRBV7-3; CDR3nt: TGTGCCAGCAGCCGAGACTCATACAATGAGCAGTTCTTC; CDR3aa: CASSRDSYNEQFF
j_gene: TRBJ2-7; d_gene: NA; abundance: NA; v_gene: TRBV28; CDR3nt: TGTGCCAGCAGATCCTACAGGTCTTGGGGCGACGAGCAGTACTTC; CDR3aa: CASRSYRSWGDEQYF
j_gene: TRBJ2-5; d_gene: TRBD1; abundance: once; v_gene: TRBV28; CDR3nt: TGTGCCAGCAGTCCACCGGGACAGATAAAAGAGACCCAGTACTTC; CDR3aa: CASSPPGQIKETQYF
j_gene: TRBJ2-4; d_gene: NA; abundance: NA; v_gene: TRBV7-3; CDR3nt: TGTGCCAGCAGCCCAAAAGGGGGGAAAAGGGCATTAGCCAAAAACATTCAGTACTTC; CDR3aa: CASSPKGGKRALAKNIQYF
j_gene: TRBJ1-4; d_gene: NA; abundance: NA; v_gene: TRBV27; CDR3nt: TGTGCCAGCAGTTCTTGGGGGGCTTGGGAAAAACTGTTTTTT; CDR3aa: CASSSWGAWEKLFF
j_gene: TRBJ2-7; d_gene: TRBD2; abundance: few; v_gene: TRBV5-4; CDR3nt: TGTGCCAGCAGCGCGGGACTAGCGGGGGACTCCTACGAGCAGTACTTC; CDR3aa: CASSAGLAGDSYEQYF
j_gene: TRBJ2-3; d_gene: NA; abundance: NA; v_gene: TRBV29-1; CDR3nt: TGCAGCGTTGAAGGATCTAGCACAGATACGCAGTATTTT; CDR3aa: CSVEGSSTDTQYF
j_gene: TRBJ2-3; d_gene: TRBD1; abundance: NA; v_gene: TRBV7-2; CDR3nt: TGTGCCAGCAGCTTCACAGGGGTTGTGGGGAATACGCAGTATTTT; CDR3aa: CASSFTGVVGNTQYF
j_gene: TRBJ2-1; d_gene: TRBD2; abundance: few; v_gene: TRBV6-6; CDR3nt: TGTGCCAGCAGTTACGGGCCTAGCGGGATCCACAATGAGCAGTTCTTC; CDR3aa: CASSYGPSGIHNEQFF
j_gene: TRBJ1-2; d_gene: NA; abundance: few; v_gene: TRBV11-2; CDR3nt: TGTGCCAGCAGCTTAGGCACTGGCTACACCTTC; CDR3aa: CASSLGTGYTF
j_gene: TRBJ2-1; d_gene: TRBD2; abundance: NA; v_gene: TRBV2; CDR3nt: TGTGCCAGCAGTGCAGTACTAGCGGGACAGAGGACCTACAATGAGCAGTTCTTC; CDR3aa: CASSAVLAGQRTYNEQFF
j_gene: TRBJ1-2; d_gene: NA; abundance: few; v_gene: TRBV5-4; CDR3nt: TGTGCCAGCAGCCTGTACAGGGCTGGCTACACCTTC; CDR3aa: CASSLYRAGYTF